The 7 T cell receptor beta chains given below trace back to one sample, sequenced in a study of radiation and T cells in renal cell carcinoma (dated by TCRdb to about 2020). Libraries were constructed by the immunoSEQ multiplex PCR assay. TCRdb mirrors the immuneACCESS table, restricted to in-frame sequences. Some clones are absent from its copies; in checked studies, under half trace to an unresolved V gene, and the reason for the others is unknown. The sample table shows about 43,000 clones, and nearly 85% are seen once. The ten largest make up around a quarter of the sample. The meaning of the sample's time point label: blood 4 weeks post-SBRT, at nephrectomy. This specimen's treatment or condition label, interpreted: 15 Gy SBRT to primary tumor, nephrectomy 4 weeks later. Material: blood, obtained from a patient whose treatment included radiotherapy and nephrectomy. Every receptor here comes from a woman in her seventies with renal cell carcinoma.

The rearrangement uses TRBV18 and TRBJ1-2; maybe TRBD1 (5 bases). The CDR3 spans 14 residues. V was trimmed by 2 bases and J by 8 bases, leaving 15 bases between them. Germline CDR1 KGHSH, CDR2 LQKENI. CDR3 amino acids: CASSPNPGIEGYTF. The CDR3 DNA sequence: TGTGCCAGCTCACCAAATCCAGGGATAGAAGGCTACACCTTC. Full variable domain (rest looked up from reference TRBV18 and TRBJ1-2): NAGVMQNPRHLVRRRGQEARLRCSPMKGHSHVYWYRQLPEEGLKFMVYLQKENIIDESGMPKERFSAEFPKEGPSILRIQQVVRGDSAAYFCASSPNPGIEGYTFGSGTRLTVV.

The chain links TRBV7-2 to TRBJ2-3; D gene unclear. Trimming removed 5 bases from V and 4 bases from J, with 10 bases in between. The CDR3 consists of 13 residues. CDR1 and CDR2 from the germline V gene are SGHTA and FQGNSA. CDR3 sequence: CASSPPNSDTQYF. The CDR3 bases are TGTGCCAGCAGCCCGCCGAACTCAGATACGCAGTATTTT.

The rearrangement uses TRBV6-1 and TRBJ2-7, with D possibly matching TRBD2 (6 bases). V shed 2 bases and J shed 6 bases, with 11 bases lying between them. CDR1 and CDR2 (germline): MNHNS, SASEGT. The CDR3 consists of 13 residues. This chain's CDR3 is CASSERRGSEQYF. In nucleotides, the CDR3 is TGTGCCAGCAGTGAACGACGGGGGAGCGAGCAGTACTTC.

V and J are TRBV7-9 and TRBJ2-7; no clear D. There are 13 residues in the CDR3. Trimming removed 5 bases at V and 5 bases at J, with 13 bases between. Germline assignment: CDR1 SEHNR and CDR2 FQNEAQ (reference sequence). CDR3 protein: CASSPTPLDEQYF. CDR3 bases: TGTGCCAGCAGCCCCACCCCTCTCGACGAGCAGTACTTC.

The chain recombines TRBV7-9 with TRBJ2-7; 8 positions agree with TRBD1. The CDR3 has 14 residues. Germline-derived CDR1 and CDR2 are SEHNR and FQNEAQ (reference sequence). With V trimmed by 5 bases and J by 2 bases, 5 bases remained unmatched. CDR3 residues: CASSTGQAAYEQYF. The CDR3, as DNA: TGTGCCAGCAGCACGGGACAGGCGGCCTACGAGCAGTACTTC. The variable domain in full, completed from reference TRBV7-9 and TRBJ2-7, reads DTGVSQNPRHKITKRGQNVTFRCDPISEHNRLYWYRQTLGQGPEFLTYFQNEAQLEKSRLLSDRFSAERPKGSFSTLEIQRTEQGDSAMYLCASSTGQAAYEQYFGPGTRLTVT.

The chain links TRBV2 to TRBJ2-5, with a tentative D call TRBD1 (6 bases). The V end lost 0 bases, the J end lost 4 bases, and 12 bases lay between the germline ends. CDR3 length equals 15 residues. Germline V CDR1 and CDR2: SNHLY, FYNNEI. The CDR3 nucleotides read TGTGCCAGCAGTGAAGCTGTCGCAGGGGCAGAGACCCAGTACTTC. It is translated as CASSEAVAGAETQYF.

This chain connects TRBV10-3 to TRBJ2-2; D is unclear. In germline, CDR1 is ENHRY, CDR2 SYGVKD. V was trimmed by 6 bases and J by 5 bases, leaving 13 bases between them. The CDR3 is 14 amino acids. CDR3 loop: CAISPQRYTGELFF. CDR3 bases: TGTGCCATCAGCCCCCAACGGTATACCGGGGAGCTGTTTTTT.